The T cell receptor beta chain under discussion was sequenced for a study of T cells after posttransplantation cyclophosphamide. Study results and limitations: Blood and skin or GI T cell repertoires showed limited TRB overlap. After PTCy, TRB diversity resembled that of CNI/methotrexate controls. Later post-transplant blood repertoires were often dominated by donor CD8+ memory clones.

Produced via immunoSEQ multiplex PCR; TCRdb's table is partial and in-frame only. Of 15,000 to 20,000 clones detected, 70% to 85% appear once; the ten largest clones hold 25% to 35%. Points on this clone: The antigen is undetermined.

Cyclophosphamide on days +3 and +4 followed busulfan-fludarabine conditioning and a marrow graft. Specimen: PBMCs, collected after an allogeneic stem cell transplant with post-transplant cyclophosphamide. The receptor was isolated from a male patient in his thirties who received an allogeneic stem cell transplant from a related donor, was CMV-positive, and had acute GVHD only. Some T cells may have originated in the graft donor.

CDR3 sequence reads: CASSEGAGGITSTDTQYF. CDR3 in DNA: TGTGCCAGCAGTGAAGGAGCGGGGGGGATTACTAGCACAGATACGCAGTATTTT. V usage is TRBV2 and J usage is TRBJ2-3; 10 bases fit TRBD2. This CDR3 comprises 18 residues. With V trimmed by 1 base and J by 0 bases, 7 bases remained unmatched. The germline CDR1 and CDR2 sequences are SNHLY and FYNNEI.